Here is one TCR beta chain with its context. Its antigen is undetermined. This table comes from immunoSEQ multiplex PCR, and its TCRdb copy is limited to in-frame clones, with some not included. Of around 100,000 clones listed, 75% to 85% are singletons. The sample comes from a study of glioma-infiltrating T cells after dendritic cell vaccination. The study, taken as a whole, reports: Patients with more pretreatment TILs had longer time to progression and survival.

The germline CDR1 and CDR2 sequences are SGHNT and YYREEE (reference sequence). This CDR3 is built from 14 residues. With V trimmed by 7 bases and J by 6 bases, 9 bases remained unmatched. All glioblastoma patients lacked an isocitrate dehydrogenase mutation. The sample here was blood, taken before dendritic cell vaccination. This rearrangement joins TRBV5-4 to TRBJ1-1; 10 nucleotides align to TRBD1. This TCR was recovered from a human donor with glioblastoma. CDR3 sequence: CASEPGQGLSEAFF. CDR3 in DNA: TGTGCCAGCGAACCGGGACAGGGGTTATCTGAAGCTTTCTTT. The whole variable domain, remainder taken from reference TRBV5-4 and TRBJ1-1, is ETGVTQSPTHLIKTRGQQVTLRCSSQSGHNTVSWYQQALGQGPQFIFQYYREEENGRGNFPPRFSGLQFPNYSSELNVNALELDDSALYLCASEPGQGLSEAFFGQGTRLTVV.